This TCR beta chain is drawn from a study of blood T cell repertoires in COVID-19. The overall study: Samples of COVID-19 (acute and convalescent) were obtained from the United States, Italy and Spain. The cDNA or gDNA used as material had been derived from T cells, B-cell-depleted T cells, or PBMCs.

Germline CDR1 reads SNHLY; CDR2 reads FYNNEI. V trimming: 4 bases; J trimming: 3 bases; junction bases outside the gene matches: 8. CDR3 length equals 15 residues. Per the original data handling: Estimation of nucleated cell counts was performed using reference gene primer amplification. Here immunoSEQ multiplex PCR was the method, and the copy in TCRdb shows in-frame clones only, minus some. Clone size and the V and J calls come from that table; the DNA yielded D and trimming. The data show some 150,000 clones, with around 82% seen just once and 5% held by the top ten. The sequenced sample was peripheral blood. The rearrangement links TRBV2 to TRBJ2-5; 7 nucleotides match TRBD2. The sequence derives from a woman aged 45-60 years with acute or convalescent COVID-19. Here the CDR3 reads CASSGVASGEETQYF. DNA for the CDR3: TGTGCCAGCAGTGGTGTGGCTAGCGGAGAAGAGACCCAGTACTTC. Full variable domain (remainder filled in from reference TRBV2 and TRBJ2-5): EPEVTQTPSHQVTQMGQEVILRCVPISNHLYFYWYRQILGQKVEFLVSFYNNEISEKSEIFDDQFSVERPDGSNFTLKIRSTKLEDSAMYFCASSGVASGEETQYFGPGTRLLVL.